These 30 T cell receptor beta chains came from one sample sequenced in a study of blood T cell repertoires in COVID-19. The protocol was immunoSEQ multiplex PCR, while the TCRdb copy is restricted to in-frame clones and leaves out a portion. The table lists around 330,000 clones, about 88% of them singletons, with roughly a tenth in the top ten. The sequenced material came from PBMCs or T cells enriched from blood (not recorded which). These receptor sequences come from a woman between 40 and 50 years old who had recovered from COVID-19.

This chain joins TRBV2 and TRBJ2-7; 10 bases are a match to TRBD2. Per the germline V gene, CDR1 is SNHLY and CDR2 is FYNNEI. V lost 3 bases to trimming and J lost 5 bases; unmatched junction nucleotides: 4. The CDR3 is 14 amino acids. In DNA, the CDR3 is TGTGCCAGCAGTGACCCTAGCGGGGGAAACGAGCAGTACTTC. This translates into CASSDPSGGNEQYF.

This clone was seen only a few times. The rearrangement uses TRBV19 and TRBJ2-1, with a weak D call TRBD2 (6 bases). Germline CDR1 LNHDA, CDR2 SQIVND (reference sequence). The V end lost 5 bases, the J end lost 10 bases, and 15 bases lay between the germline ends. The CDR3 totals 13 residues. CDR3 sequence: CASSFGPRGEQFF. The CDR3 DNA is TGTGCCAGTAGTTTCGGGCCTCGGGGGGAGCAGTTCTTC.

The chain links TRBV28 to TRBJ2-7, with D perhaps matching TRBD2 (6 bases). V lost 5 bases, J lost 3 bases, and 20 bases lay in between. The CDR3 consists of 16 residues. Germline V gene data show CDR1 as MDHEN and CDR2 as SYDVKM. CDR3 residues: CASSTPFHGSNYEQYF. The CDR3 nucleotides are TGTGCCAGCAGTACACCTTTTCACGGGAGTAACTACGAGCAGTACTTC.

The chain recombines TRBV11-1 with TRBJ2-1; D may be TRBD2 (5 bases). This CDR3 has 15 amino acids. V shed 3 bases and J shed 0 bases, with 9 bases lying between them. CDR1 is SGHAT and CDR2 is FQDESV in the germline V gene (reference sequence). The DNA for the CDR3 is TGTGCCAGCAGCTTCCAGAGCGGCTCCTACAATGAGCAGTTCTTC. Translation gives CASSFQSGSYNEQFF.

The chain has TRBV7-2 and TRBJ2-7; TRBD2 agrees at 9 bases. CDR3 length: 16 amino acids. From germline, CDR1 is SGHTA and CDR2 FQGNSA. The V segment lost 1 base and the J segment 3 bases; nucleotides outside the gene matches: 7. The DNA of the CDR3 is TGTGCCAGCAGCTTAGTGGCTAGCGGGAAGATCTACGAGCAGTACTTC. It translates to CASSLVASGKIYEQYF.

The J gene is TRBJ1-3, the V gene TRBV5-1; D remains unclear. V lost 5 bases to trimming and J lost 0 bases, with 12 bases between them. Germline-derived CDR1 and CDR2 are SGHRS and YFSETQ. The CDR3 has 15 residues. This chain's CDR3 is CASSPLGASGNTIYF. The DNA of the CDR3 is TGCGCCAGCAGTCCCCTGGGCGCCTCTGGAAACACCATATATTTT. Looking up the rest from reference TRBV5-1 and TRBJ1-3 gives the full variable domain: KAGVTQTPRYLIKTRGQQVTLSCSPISGHRSVSWYQQTPGQGLQFLFEYFSETQRNKGNFPGRFSGRQFSNSRSEMNVSTLELGDSALYLCASSPLGASGNTIYFGEGSWLTVV.

The chain uses TRBV21-1 and TRBJ2-2; TRBD1 is the table's D call, not checked against the DNA. TRBV21-1 is assigned pseudogene status. There are 16 residues in the CDR3. The CDR3, as DNA: TGTGCCCGCCGAGAGGGACAGACCACGGACACCGGGGAGCTGTTTTTT. This gives the protein CARREGQTTDTGELFF.

This chain joins TRBV7-2 and TRBJ1-5; D possibly corresponds to TRBD1 (5 bases). CDR1 SGHTA and CDR2 FQGNSA come from the germline V gene. Trimming cost V 1 base and J 6 bases, with 10 bases left between them. The CDR3 runs to 14 residues. CDR3 in amino acids: CASSLGEGSQPQHF. CDR3 in DNA: TGTGCCAGCAGCTTAGGGGAGGGGTCTCAGCCCCAGCATTTT.

This chain connects TRBV7-9 to TRBJ2-7; D is perhaps TRBD1 (6 bases). CDR1 is SEHNR, CDR2 FQNEAQ, per germline (reference sequence). This CDR3 contains 15 residues. V dropped 5 bases and J dropped 3 bases, with 17 bases sitting between them. The CDR3 here is CASSTRQESYYEQYF. The CDR3 DNA follows: TGTGCCAGCAGCACCCGACAGGAGTCCTACTACGAGCAGTACTTC.

This clone was seen only once. The chain couples TRBV19 to TRBJ1-4, with 7 bases lining up with TRBD1. The CDR3 covers 18 residues. Germline values: CDR1 LNHDA, CDR2 SQIVND (reference sequence). V trimming: 4 bases; J trimming: 0 bases; junction bases outside the gene matches: 11. This chain's CDR3 is CASSNNLRGRSTNEKLFF. In DNA form, the CDR3 reads TGTGCCAGTAGTAATAATTTGAGGGGGCGGTCAACTAATGAAAAACTGTTTTTT.

The chain has TRBV11-2 and TRBJ2-7, with 11 positions matching TRBD1. This CDR3 spans 19 amino acids. With 1 base clipped from V and 7 bases from J, the junction kept 18 bases outside the gene matches. Germline V gene sequence: CDR1 SGHAT, CDR2 FQNNGV. The CDR3 region is CASSLARTGGSRSSREQYF. The CDR3 DNA reads TGTGCCAGCAGCTTAGCGCGGACAGGGGGCTCCCGGAGCTCGAGGGAGCAGTACTTC.

The chain links TRBV29-1 to TRBJ1-1; D gene ambiguous. In germline, CDR1 is SQVTM, CDR2 ANQGSEA. V was cut by 1 base and J by 8 bases, with 11 bases left in between. The CDR3 runs to 12 residues. The CDR3 DNA follows: TGCAGCGTTGAAGGAAATGCACTGGAAGCTTTCTTT. It specifies CSVEGNALEAFF.

V gene TRBV7-3 combines with J gene TRBJ2-1, with 7 bases matching TRBD2. There are 15 residues in the CDR3. V dropped 5 bases and J dropped 9; count of bases not matched to a gene: 13. Germline V gene lookup returns CDR1 SGHTA and CDR2 FQGTGA. CDR3 bases: TGTGCCAGCAGCCGCCGGGCGGGAGAGGGAGGTGAGCAGTTCTTC. Its translation is CASSRRAGEGGEQFF. Looking up the rest from reference TRBV7-3 and TRBJ2-1 gives the full variable domain: GAGVSQTPSNKVTEKGKYVELRCDPISGHTALYWYRQSLGQGPEFLIYFQGTGAADDSGLPNDRFFAVRPEGSVSTLKIQRTERGDSAVYLCASSRRAGEGGEQFFGPGTRLTVL.

V and J are TRBV19 and TRBJ1-1; 7 bases align to TRBD1. V dropped 7 bases and J dropped 4; count of bases not matched to a gene: 9. CDR1 LNHDA and CDR2 SQIVND come from the germline V gene (reference sequence). CDR3 length: 14 amino acids. The CDR3 protein is CASTLQGGRTEAFF. Here the CDR3 DNA reads TGTGCCAGTACCCTACAAGGGGGCCGCACTGAAGCTTTCTTT.

The rearrangement uses TRBV9 and TRBJ1-6; 9 bases are a match to TRBD1. The germline V gene has CDR1 SGDLS and CDR2 YYNGEE. This CDR3 contains 18 residues. With 2 bases clipped from V and 0 bases from J, the junction kept 6 bases outside the gene matches. For the CDR3, the DNA is TGTGCCAGCAGCGTTACCCCGACAGGGGGCTCCTATAATTCACCCCTCCACTTT. It is translated as CASSVTPTGGSYNSPLHF.

The chain uses TRBV12-3 or TRBV12-4 and TRBJ2-2; D is uncertain. This CDR3 has 13 residues. V lost 3 bases to trimming and J lost 6 bases, with 8 bases between them. The CDR3 DNA reads TGTGCCAGCAGTTTTTCTCAGGCCGGGGAGCTGTTTTTT. Its translation: CASSFSQAGELFF.

The chain recombines TRBV7-3 with TRBJ2-1; a possible D gene is TRBD1 (6 bases). This CDR3 spans 15 amino acids. V lost 6 bases to trimming and J lost 5 bases, with 17 bases between them. Germline V gene lookup returns CDR1 SGHTA and CDR2 FQGTGA. The CDR3: CASSSGQREHNEQFF. CDR3 in DNA: TGTGCCAGCAGTTCCGGACAGAGGGAACACAATGAGCAGTTCTTC.

The rearrangement joins TRBV30 to TRBJ2-7, with 7 bases matching TRBD1. The CDR3 consists of 13 residues. V lost 2 bases to trimming and J lost 2 bases; unmatched junction nucleotides: 3. The germline gives CDR1 GTSNPN, CDR2 SVGIG (reference sequence). CDR3 sequence reads: CAWSPGGPYEQYF. The CDR3 DNA follows: TGTGCCTGGAGTCCAGGGGGACCCTACGAGCAGTACTTC.

The CDR3 DNA reads as TGTGCCAGTAGACTGGGACAGGCACAGCGTACGCAGTATTTT. This translates into CASRLGQAQRTQYF. V is TRBV7-9 and J is TRBJ2-3; 8 bases are shared with TRBD1. V lost 9 bases, J lost 8 bases, and 13 bases stayed unmatched. Germline lookup yields CDR1 SEHNR and CDR2 FQNEAQ (reference sequence). This CDR3 is built from 14 residues.

The rearrangement uses TRBV6-5 and TRBJ2-7, with unresolved D. This CDR3 has 15 amino acids. Trimming took 2 bases from V and 1 from J, leaving 12 bases between them. CDR1 is MNHEY and CDR2 is SVGAGI in the germline V gene. The CDR3 spells CASSYEGSRSYEQYF. Here the CDR3 DNA reads TGTGCCAGCAGTTACGAAGGTAGCCGTTCCTACGAGCAGTACTTC.

This chain connects TRBV7-9 to TRBJ1-2; no clear D gene. The CDR3 covers 11 residues. CDR1 is SEHNR, CDR2 FQNEAQ, per germline (reference sequence). Trimming cost V 4 bases and J 8 bases, with 8 bases left between them. CDR3 sequence reads: CASSSGVGYTF. The CDR3 nucleotides read TGTGCCAGCAGCTCGGGTGTCGGCTACACCTTC.

The chain joins TRBV2 to TRBJ2-2, with 7 bases that match TRBD1. CDR1 and CDR2 (germline): SNHLY, FYNNEI. The CDR3 contains 14 residues. The J segment lost 6 bases and the V segment lost 2 bases, leaving 3 bases of the junction unmatched. The CDR3 DNA follows: TGTGCCAGCAGTGAAAGACAGGGAGCCGGGGAGCTGTTTTTT. The encoded protein is CASSERQGAGELFF.

The V call is TRBV7-2, the J call TRBJ1-3; 8 bases match TRBD1. V lost 5 bases to trimming and J lost 2 bases; unmatched junction nucleotides: 5. Germline CDR1 and CDR2: SGHTA and FQGNSA. The CDR3 consists of 15 residues. CDR3 sequence: CASSPRTGTGNTIYF. CDR3 nucleotides: TGTGCCAGCAGCCCCCGGACAGGGACTGGAAACACCATATATTTT.

As for this clone: Other DNA sequences in this sample translate to the same CDR3. This sequence joins TRBV7-3 and TRBJ2-2; D is unclear. Trimming took off 1 base at V and 1 base at J, with 7 bases between the two ends. CDR1 and CDR2 (germline): SGHTA, FQGTGA. The CDR3 consists of 15 residues. CDR3 in DNA: TGTGCCAGCAGCTTAAATGCAGGGAACACCGGGGAGCTGTTTTTT. The encoded protein is CASSLNAGNTGELFF.

V is TRBV29-1 and J is TRBJ1-3; D not resolved. In germline, CDR1 is SQVTM, CDR2 ANQGSEA. The ends were cut back, 0 bases at V and 6 bases at J, with 6 bases in the middle. The CDR3 has 12 residues. This CDR3 is CSVEDRLNTIYF. CDR3 in DNA: TGCAGCGTTGAAGATCGGTTAAACACCATATATTTT.

This clone was counted between two and nine times. J is TRBJ2-7 and V is TRBV30; possible D gene TRBD2, 5 bases. This CDR3 is built from 11 residues. In germline, CDR1 is GTSNPN, CDR2 SVGIG (reference sequence). V gave up 4 bases and J gave up 7 bases, with 11 bases separating them. This chain's CDR3 is CAWTPGVEQYF. CDR3 nucleotide sequence: TGTGCCTGGACCCCCGGGGTTGAGCAGTACTTC.

The gene calls are TRBV27 and TRBJ1-1; TRBD1 is a possible D gene (5 bases). The CDR3 is 19 residues long. Germline CDR1 MNHEY, CDR2 SMNVEV (reference sequence). Trimming stripped 6 bases from V and 0 bases from J, with 26 bases between. The CDR3 is CASSSPLAGQRSMNTEAFF. The CDR3 DNA follows: TGTGCCAGCAGCTCACCCCTTGCGGGGCAGCGGAGTATGAACACTGAAGCTTTCTTT.

V is TRBV6-5 and J is TRBJ2-3; maybe TRBD2 (6 bases). The CDR3 totals 13 residues. V gave up 0 bases and J gave up 5 bases, with 6 bases separating them. Germline lookup yields CDR1 MNHEY and CDR2 SVGAGI. The CDR3 spells CASSYSGGDTQYF. In DNA, the CDR3 is TGTGCCAGCAGTTACTCGGGGGGAGATACGCAGTATTTT.

This clone was observed a single time. The chain recombines TRBV19 with TRBJ1-1; 8 nucleotides match TRBD1. V lost 7 bases and J lost 1; bases outside the gene matches: 5. Looked up from germline, CDR1 is LNHDA and CDR2 is SQIVND (reference sequence). The CDR3 has 14 residues. The CDR3: CASKSGTGNTEAFF. The CDR3 bases are TGTGCCAGTAAATCCGGGACAGGGAACACTGAAGCTTTCTTT.

The gene calls are TRBV20-1 and TRBJ2-7; the D gene is possibly TRBD2 (7 bases). This CDR3 region has 13 residues. The ends were cut back, 3 bases at V and 5 bases at J, with 14 bases in the middle. Germline V lookup: CDR1 DFQATT, CDR2 SNEGSKA (reference sequence). CDR3 sequence reads: CSASEAGAHEQYF. The CDR3 DNA reads as TGCAGTGCTAGTGAGGCGGGGGCCCACGAGCAGTACTTC.